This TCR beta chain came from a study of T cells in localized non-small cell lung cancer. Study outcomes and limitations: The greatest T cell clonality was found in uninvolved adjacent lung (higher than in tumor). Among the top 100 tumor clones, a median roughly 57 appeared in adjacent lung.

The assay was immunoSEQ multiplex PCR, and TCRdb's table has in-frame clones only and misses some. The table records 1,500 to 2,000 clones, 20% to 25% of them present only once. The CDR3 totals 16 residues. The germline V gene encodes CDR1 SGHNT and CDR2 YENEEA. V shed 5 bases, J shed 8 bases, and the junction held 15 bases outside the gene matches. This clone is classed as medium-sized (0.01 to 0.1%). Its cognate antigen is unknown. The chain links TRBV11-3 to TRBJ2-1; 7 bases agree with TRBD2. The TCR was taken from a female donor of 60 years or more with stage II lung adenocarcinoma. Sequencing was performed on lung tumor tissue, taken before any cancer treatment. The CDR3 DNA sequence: TGTGCCAGCAGCCCAACCCGGACTAGGCAAAACGATGAGCAGTTCTTC. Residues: CASSPTRTRQNDEQFF.